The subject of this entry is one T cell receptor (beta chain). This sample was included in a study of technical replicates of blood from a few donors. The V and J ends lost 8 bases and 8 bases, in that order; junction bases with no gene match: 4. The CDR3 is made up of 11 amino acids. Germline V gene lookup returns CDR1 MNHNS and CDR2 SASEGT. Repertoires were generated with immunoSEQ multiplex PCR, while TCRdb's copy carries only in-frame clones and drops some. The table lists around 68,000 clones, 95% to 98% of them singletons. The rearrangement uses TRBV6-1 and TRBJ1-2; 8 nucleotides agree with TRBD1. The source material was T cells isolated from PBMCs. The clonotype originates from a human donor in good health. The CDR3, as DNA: TGTGCCAGCCTCCGGGACAGGGGCTACACCTTC. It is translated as CASLRDRGYTF.